These 5 T cell receptor beta chains originate from one sample sequenced in a study of blood T cell repertoires in COVID-19. Measured with immunoSEQ multiplex PCR; TCRdb has only the in-frame clones, and not every one. The sample yields tens of thousands of clones, around three quarters seen once. Sequenced material: peripheral blood. These receptors were obtained from a woman in her 70s with acute or convalescent COVID-19.

The chain links TRBV7-9 to TRBJ2-1; D is possibly TRBD2 (7 bases). Trimming removed 4 bases from V and 9 bases from J, with 13 bases in between. This CDR3 comprises 13 residues. Per germline, CDR1 SEHNR and CDR2 FQNEAQ (reference sequence). The CDR3 DNA reads TGTGCCAGCAGCTCAAACAGGGAGGGTGAGCAGTTCTTC. Its protein product is CASSSNREGEQFF.

The V gene is TRBV10-3, the J gene TRBJ2-3; D is ambiguous. V was pared by 4 bases and J by 5 bases, with 13 bases between. CDR3 size: 14 residues. The germline V gene has CDR1 ENHRY and CDR2 SYGVKD. The CDR3 loop reads CAISVGSERDTQYF. The CDR3 nucleotides read TGTGCCATCAGTGTAGGTTCGGAGAGAGATACGCAGTATTTT.

The rearrangement uses TRBV7-9 and TRBJ1-4; no firm D call. CDR3 size: 14 residues. The germline V gene has CDR1 SEHNR and CDR2 FQNEAQ (reference sequence). The CDR3 is CVVGHSATNEKLFF. The CDR3 DNA sequence: TGTGTAGTAGGTCACAGTGCAACTAATGAAAAACTGTTTTTT.

The chain is built from TRBV6-6 and TRBJ2-3, with TRBD2 matching 7 bases. CDR1 MNHNY and CDR2 SVGAGI come from the germline V gene (reference sequence). The length of the CDR3 is 14 residues. V shed 7 bases, J shed 2 bases, and the junction held 6 bases outside the gene matches. Written as DNA, the CDR3 is TGTGCCAGCACGGCCAGCGGGGTCACAGATACGCAGTATTTT. As protein: CASTASGVTDTQYF.

The chain links TRBV9 to TRBJ1-3; 9 positions agree with TRBD1. The V segment lost 4 bases and the J segment 6 bases; nucleotides outside the gene matches: 5. This CDR3 is 14 amino acids long. Germline V gene lookup returns CDR1 SGDLS and CDR2 YYNGEE. CDR3 amino acids: CASSSRTGENTIYF. Written as DNA, the CDR3 is TGTGCCAGCAGCTCCCGGACAGGGGAAAACACCATATATTTT.